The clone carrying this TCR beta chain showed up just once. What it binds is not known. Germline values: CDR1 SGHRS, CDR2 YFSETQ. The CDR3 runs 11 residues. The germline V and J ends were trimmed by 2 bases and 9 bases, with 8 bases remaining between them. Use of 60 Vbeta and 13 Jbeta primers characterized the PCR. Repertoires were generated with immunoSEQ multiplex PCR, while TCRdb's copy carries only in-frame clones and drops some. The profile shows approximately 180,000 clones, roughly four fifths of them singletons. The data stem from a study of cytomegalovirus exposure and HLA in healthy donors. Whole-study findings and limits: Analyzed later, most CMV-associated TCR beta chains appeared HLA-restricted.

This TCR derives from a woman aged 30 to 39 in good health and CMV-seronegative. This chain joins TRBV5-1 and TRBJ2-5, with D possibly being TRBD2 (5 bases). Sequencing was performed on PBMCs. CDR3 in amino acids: CASSFSGAQYF. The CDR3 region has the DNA TGCGCCAGCAGCTTCTCCGGGGCCCAGTACTTC.